One sample yielded the 21 T cell receptor beta chains listed below, sequenced in a study of chemoradiotherapy in HPV16-positive cancers (dated by TCRdb to between 2021 and 2023). Library generation was performed with the immunoSEQ multiplex PCR assay. What TCRdb holds here is the immuneACCESS table cut down to in-frame rearrangements. Part of the clones is not present; checked against another copy, under half of the missing clones reflect an unresolved V gene, and the others are unexplained. Present in this sample are about 68,000 clones, about 90% of which were seen just once. 4% to 5% of the sample comes from the top ten. Here the sequenced sample was blood, taken from a patient who underwent chemoradiotherapy. These TCRs come from a human donor with HPV-associated anogenital cancer.

The CDR3 DNA is TGTGCCAGCTCACCCTTGATGGACACTGAAGCTTTCTTT. Residues: CASSPLMDTEAFF. The V and J genes are TRBV18 and TRBJ1-1; D not certain. V was trimmed by 3 bases and J by 3 bases, leaving 8 bases between them. This CDR3 has 13 amino acids. Germline CDR1 reads KGHSH; CDR2 reads LQKENI.

The chain combines TRBV6-6 with TRBJ1-4, with 8 positions matching TRBD1. Germline CDR1 is MNHNY and CDR2 is SVGAGI (reference sequence). The V segment lost 5 bases and the J segment 12 bases; nucleotides outside the gene matches: 8. The CDR3 consists of 13 residues. In DNA form, the CDR3 reads TGTGCCAGCAGTACCTGGACAGGGTCCGAACTGTTTTTT. This sequence encodes CASSTWTGSELFF.

This rearrangement joins TRBV5-1 to TRBJ2-7; tentative D call: TRBD2 (5 bases). V lost 0 bases and J lost 7, with 17 bases in between. CDR1 and CDR2 (germline): SGHRS, YFSETQ. This CDR3 contains 15 residues. This chain's CDR3 is CASSLEGGSPWEQYF. The CDR3 nucleotides are TGCGCCAGCAGCTTGGAAGGAGGATCCCCTTGGGAGCAGTACTTC. Variable domain in full (rest from reference TRBV5-1 and TRBJ2-7): KAGVTQTPRYLIKTRGQQVTLSCSPISGHRSVSWYQQTPGQGLQFLFEYFSETQRNKGNFPGRFSGRQFSNSRSEMNVSTLELGDSALYLCASSLEGGSPWEQYFGPGTRLTVT.

This rearrangement joins TRBV11-3 to TRBJ2-2; D ambiguous. Trimming left V 1 base short and J 5 bases short, with 11 bases between. Germline V lookup: CDR1 SGHNT, CDR2 YENEEA. The CDR3 runs 15 residues. The CDR3 loop reads CASSLGGVGTGELFF. The DNA of the CDR3 is TGTGCCAGCAGCTTAGGTGGAGTAGGAACCGGGGAGCTGTTTTTT.

The rearrangement uses TRBV18 and TRBJ1-6; 9 bases are shared with TRBD1. The CDR3 runs to 14 residues. V was pared by 5 bases and J by 10 bases, with 6 bases of the junction left unmatched. Germline V gene data show CDR1 as KGHSH and CDR2 as LQKENI. CDR3 DNA sequence: TGTGCCAGCTCAAGGGACAGGGTGGCCTCACCCCTCCACTTT. Amino acid sequence: CASSRDRVASPLHF.

The chain has TRBV5-1 and TRBJ2-5; D is undetermined. The V end lost 0 bases, the J end lost 1 base, and 1 base lay between the germline ends. The length of the CDR3 is 12 residues. The germline CDR1 and CDR2 sequences are SGHRS and YFSETQ. Here the CDR3 reads CASSLAQETQYF. The CDR3 DNA reads TGCGCCAGCAGCTTGGCCCAAGAGACCCAGTACTTC. Combining the CDR3 with reference TRBV5-1 and TRBJ2-5 gives the whole variable domain KAGVTQTPRYLIKTRGQQVTLSCSPISGHRSVSWYQQTPGQGLQFLFEYFSETQRNKGNFPGRFSGRQFSNSRSEMNVSTLELGDSALYLCASSLAQETQYFGPGTRLLVL.

This clone was observed once. The V and J genes are TRBV2 and TRBJ2-1, with 11 bases aligning to TRBD2. This CDR3 has 15 residues. Germline-derived CDR1 and CDR2 are SNHLY and FYNNEI. The V gene end was trimmed by 7 bases and the J gene end by 16 bases; junction bases not matched to a gene: 18. The CDR3 nucleotides are TGTGCCAGCAATCCCCCCGGACTAGCGGGTACGCCAGGATTCTTC. This encodes CASNPPGLAGTPGFF.

The chain recombines TRBV21-1 with TRBJ2-3; the D call TRBD2 from the table was never checked on the DNA. TRBV21-1 constitutes a pseudogene. The CDR3 covers 15 residues. CDR3 coding DNA: TGTGCCAGCAGCAAGGACTCACCGGGCACAGATACGCAGTATTTT. It specifies CASSKDSPGTDTQYF.

As to this clone: One junction end does not reproduce the germline sequence, and a read error may be involved. The chain recombines TRBV27 with TRBJ2-7; the match to TRBD1 covers 9 bases. The CDR3 is made up of 16 amino acids. From germline, CDR1 is MNHEY and CDR2 SMNVEV (reference sequence). The CDR3 nucleotides read TGTGCCAGCAGTTCGACGGAGAACAGGGGGCCGGGCGAGCAGTGCTTC. Its translation: CASSSTENRGPGEQCF.

This chain connects TRBV20-1 to TRBJ1-1; TRBD1 agrees at 8 bases. The CDR3 totals 11 residues. Per germline, CDR1 DFQATT and CDR2 SNEGSKA (reference sequence). V dropped 6 bases and J dropped 7; count of bases not matched to a gene: 4. CDR3 DNA sequence: TGCAGTGCCCTAGGACAGGGTGAAGCTTTCTTT. It translates to CSALGQGEAFF.

The chain employs TRBV5-1 and TRBJ1-1, with D tentatively TRBD1 (5 bases). V lost 6 bases to trimming and J lost 5 bases, with 11 bases between them. Germline CDR1 and CDR2: SGHRS and YFSETQ. The CDR3 extends over 12 amino acids. The DNA of the CDR3 is TGCGCCAGCAACAGCGGGGGGACTGAAGCTTTCTTT. Translated, it gives CASNSGGTEAFF.

V gene TRBV27 combines with J gene TRBJ2-7; TRBD1 matches at 10 bases. Looked up from germline, CDR1 is MNHEY and CDR2 is SMNVEV (reference sequence). The junction had 1 base not matched to a gene; V was cut back by 0 bases and J by 2 bases. This CDR3 is built from 15 residues. The DNA of the CDR3 is TGTGCCAGCAGTTTATCCGGACAGGGGGCCTACGAGCAGTACTTC. Protein sequence: CASSLSGQGAYEQYF.

For this clone: Different DNA sequences within this sample yield the same CDR3. The rearrangement uses TRBV19 and TRBJ1-5; TRBD1 aligns across 11 bases. V shed 3 bases, J shed 4 bases, and the junction held 2 bases outside the gene matches. Per germline, CDR1 LNHDA and CDR2 SQIVND (reference sequence). CDR3 size: 15 residues. CDR3 in amino acids: CASSIGTGGNQPQHF. CDR3 nucleotide sequence: TGTGCCAGTAGTATCGGGACAGGGGGTAATCAGCCCCAGCATTTT.

This clone was observed once. This sequence joins TRBV5-5 and TRBJ1-3; 7 bases agree with TRBD1. Trimming removed 5 bases from V and 4 bases from J; junction bases left unmatched: 9. CDR3 length: 15 amino acids. CDR1 SGHKS and CDR2 YYEKEE come from the germline V gene (reference sequence). As DNA, the CDR3 is TGTGCCAGCAGTCCAACAGGGGCGCTAGGAAACACCATATATTTT. This encodes CASSPTGALGNTIYF. The full variable domain, its missing parts supplied by reference TRBV5-5 and TRBJ1-3, is DAGVTQSPTHLIKTRGQQVTLRCSPISGHKSVSWYQQVLGQGPQFIFQYYEKEERGRGNFPDRFSARQFPNYSSELNVNALLLGDSALYLCASSPTGALGNTIYFGEGSWLTVV.

V usage is TRBV7-3 and J usage is TRBJ1-1; 8 bases are shared with TRBD1. This CDR3 is built from 18 residues. The V and J ends lost 2 bases and 1 base, in that order; junction bases with no gene match: 12. CDR1 and CDR2 from the germline V gene are SGHTA and FQGTGA. The CDR3 DNA reads as TGTGCCAGCAGCTTAGCCGCAGGGGGCTTGATGGGGAACACTGAAGCTTTCTTT. Its protein is CASSLAAGGLMGNTEAFF.

The chain joins TRBV13 to TRBJ2-7; 7 nucleotides match TRBD1. The CDR3 spans 18 residues. The trim removed 7 bases at V and 2 bases at J, leaving 20 bases unmatched. From germline, CDR1 is PRHDT and CDR2 FYEKMQ (reference sequence). The DNA of the CDR3 is TGTGCCAGCACCTTCAGTAGGGACAGTTTCCCCTCGACCTACGAGCAGTACTTC. Translated, it gives CASTFSRDSFPSTYEQYF.

The V and J genes are TRBV28 and TRBJ2-7, with D possibly being TRBD2 (5 bases). The CDR3 has 16 residues. V was trimmed by 3 bases and J by 5 bases, leaving 20 bases between them. Germline lookup yields CDR1 MDHEN and CDR2 SYDVKM. CDR3 residues: CASSFHLNSGRDEQYF. CDR3 in DNA: TGTGCCAGCAGTTTCCATTTGAATAGTGGGCGGGACGAGCAGTACTTC.

The chain uses TRBV15 and TRBJ1-2, with D uncertain. There are 13 residues in the CDR3. The germline gives CDR1 LNHNV, CDR2 YYDKDF (reference sequence). Trimming took 4 bases from V and 9 from J, leaving 15 bases between them. The chain's CDR3 is CATSTDRERSYTF. CDR3 nucleotides: TGTGCCACCAGCACGGACCGGGAACGGAGCTACACCTTC. Full variable domain (remainder filled in from reference TRBV15 and TRBJ1-2): DAMVIQNPRYQVTQFGKPVTLSCSQTLNHNVMYWYQQKSSQAPKLLFHYYDKDFNNEADTPDNFQSRRPNTSFCFLDIRSPGLGDTAMYLCATSTDRERSYTFGSGTRLTVV.

This chain connects TRBV5-6 to TRBJ2-3; 8 positions match TRBD2. The trim removed 4 bases at V and 5 bases at J, leaving 18 bases unmatched. The CDR3 contains 18 residues. Germline V gene data show CDR1 as SGHDT and CDR2 as YYEEEE. The CDR3 DNA is TGTGCCAGCAGCCAATTATTGGGAGTAGCGGGATCGGGAGATACGCAGTATTTT. Amino acid sequence: CASSQLLGVAGSGDTQYF.

This sequence joins TRBV2 and TRBJ1-6; D not resolved. The CDR3 spans 11 residues. Germline CDR1 SNHLY, CDR2 FYNNEI. Trimming pared 6 bases from V and 9 bases from J, leaving 6 bases between. In DNA, the CDR3 is TGTGCCAGCAGGTGGGGTTCACCCCTCCACTTT. It codes for CASRWGSPLHF.

The genes are TRBV14 and TRBJ1-3; D is perhaps TRBD1 (6 bases). Looked up from germline, CDR1 is SGHDN and CDR2 is FVKESK. The CDR3 is made up of 13 amino acids. V shed 3 bases and J shed 7 bases, with 10 bases lying between them. The CDR3 nucleotides read TGTGCCAGCAGCCACGGGGGCAGGAACACCATATATTTT. Protein sequence: CASSHGGRNTIYF. Complete variable domain (other parts from reference TRBV14 and TRBJ1-3): EAGVTQFPSHSVIEKGQTVTLRCDPISGHDNLYWYRRVMGKEIKFLLHFVKESKQDESGMPNNRFLAERTGGTYSTLKVQPAELEDSGVYFCASSHGGRNTIYFGEGSWLTVV.